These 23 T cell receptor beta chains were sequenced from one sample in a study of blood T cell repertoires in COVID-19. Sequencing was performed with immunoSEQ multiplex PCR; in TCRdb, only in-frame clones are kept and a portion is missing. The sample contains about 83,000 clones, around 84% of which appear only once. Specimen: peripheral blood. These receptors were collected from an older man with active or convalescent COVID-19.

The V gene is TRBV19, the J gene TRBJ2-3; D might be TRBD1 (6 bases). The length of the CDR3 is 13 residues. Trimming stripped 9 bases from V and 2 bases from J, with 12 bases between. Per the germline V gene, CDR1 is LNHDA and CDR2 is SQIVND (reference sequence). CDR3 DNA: TGTGCCAGCGCCAACAGGGACACAGATACGCAGTATTTT. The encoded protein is CASANRDTDTQYF.

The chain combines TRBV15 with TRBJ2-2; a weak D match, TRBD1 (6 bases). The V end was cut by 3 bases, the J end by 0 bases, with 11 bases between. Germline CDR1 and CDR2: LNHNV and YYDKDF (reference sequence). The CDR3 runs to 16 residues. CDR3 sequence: CATSSPGQSNTGELFF. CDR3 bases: TGTGCCACCAGCAGTCCGGGACAATCGAACACCGGGGAGCTGTTTTTT.

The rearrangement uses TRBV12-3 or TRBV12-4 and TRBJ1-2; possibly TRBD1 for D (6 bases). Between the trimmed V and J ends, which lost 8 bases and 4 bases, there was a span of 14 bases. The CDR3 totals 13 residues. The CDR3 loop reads CASGGGLFYGYTF. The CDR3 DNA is TGTGCCAGCGGGGGCGGATTATTCTATGGCTACACCTTC.

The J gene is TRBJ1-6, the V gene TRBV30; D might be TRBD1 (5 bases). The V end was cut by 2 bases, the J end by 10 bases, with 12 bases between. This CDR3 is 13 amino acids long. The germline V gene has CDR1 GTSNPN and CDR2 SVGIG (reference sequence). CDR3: CAWSPGGGSPLHF. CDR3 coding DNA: TGTGCCTGGAGTCCCGGGGGTGGCTCACCCCTCCACTTT.

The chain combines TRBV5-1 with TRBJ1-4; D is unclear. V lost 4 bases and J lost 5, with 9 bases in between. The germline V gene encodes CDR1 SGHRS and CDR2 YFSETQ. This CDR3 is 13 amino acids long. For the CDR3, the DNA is TGCGCCAGCAGCAAGAGTACGAATGAAAAACTGTTTTTT. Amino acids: CASSKSTNEKLFF.

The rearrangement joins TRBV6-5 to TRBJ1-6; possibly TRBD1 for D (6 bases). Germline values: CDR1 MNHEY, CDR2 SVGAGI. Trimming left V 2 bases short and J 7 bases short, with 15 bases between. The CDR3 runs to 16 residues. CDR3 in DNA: TGTGCCAGCAGTTACGGGGGTTACAGGGAAAATTCACCCCTCCACTTT. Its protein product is CASSYGGYRENSPLHF.

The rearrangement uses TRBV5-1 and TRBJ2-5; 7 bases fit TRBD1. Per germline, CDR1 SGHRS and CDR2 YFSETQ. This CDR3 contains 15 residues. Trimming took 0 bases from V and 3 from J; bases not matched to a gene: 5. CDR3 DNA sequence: TGCGCCAGCAGCTTGGACGGGACAGCGAAAGAGACCCAGTACTTC. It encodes CASSLDGTAKETQYF.

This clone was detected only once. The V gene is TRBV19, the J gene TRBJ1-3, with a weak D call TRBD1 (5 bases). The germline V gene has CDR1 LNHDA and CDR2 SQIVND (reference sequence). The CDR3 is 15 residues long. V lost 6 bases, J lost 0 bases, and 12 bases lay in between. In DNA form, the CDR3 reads TGTGCCAGTAGGGACACCGACCACTCTGGAAACACCATATATTTT. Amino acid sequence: CASRDTDHSGNTIYF.

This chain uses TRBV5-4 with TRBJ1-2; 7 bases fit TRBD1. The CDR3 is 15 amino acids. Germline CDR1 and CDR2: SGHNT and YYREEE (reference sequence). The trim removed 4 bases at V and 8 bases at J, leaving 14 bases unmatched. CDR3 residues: CASSRNLDRVRGYTF. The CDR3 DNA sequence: TGTGCCAGCAGCCGCAACCTAGACAGGGTTAGAGGCTACACCTTC.

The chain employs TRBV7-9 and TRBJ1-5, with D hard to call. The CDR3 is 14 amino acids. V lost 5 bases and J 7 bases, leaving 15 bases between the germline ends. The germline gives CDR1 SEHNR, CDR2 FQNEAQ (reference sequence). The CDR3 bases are TGTGCCAGCAGCCTAGGACTGGAGGGACAGCCCCAGCATTTT. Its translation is CASSLGLEGQPQHF.

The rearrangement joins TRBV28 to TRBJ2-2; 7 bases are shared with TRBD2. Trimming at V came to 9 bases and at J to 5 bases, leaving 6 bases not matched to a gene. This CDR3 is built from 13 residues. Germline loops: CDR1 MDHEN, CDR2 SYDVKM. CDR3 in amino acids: CASVQGGTGELFF. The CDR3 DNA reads TGTGCCAGTGTTCAGGGAGGGACCGGGGAGCTGTTTTTT.

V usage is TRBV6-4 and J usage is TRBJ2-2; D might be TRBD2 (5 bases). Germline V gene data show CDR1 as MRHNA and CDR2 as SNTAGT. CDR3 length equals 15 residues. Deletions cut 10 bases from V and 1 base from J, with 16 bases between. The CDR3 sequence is CAKQEGSLNTGELFF. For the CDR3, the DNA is TGTGCCAAGCAGGAAGGGAGTTTGAACACCGGGGAGCTGTTTTTT.

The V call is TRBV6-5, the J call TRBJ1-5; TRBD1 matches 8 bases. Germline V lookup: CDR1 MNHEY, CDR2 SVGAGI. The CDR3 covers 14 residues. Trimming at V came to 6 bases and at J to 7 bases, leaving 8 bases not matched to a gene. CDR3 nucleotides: TGTGCCAGCAGCCAAGGACAGGGTCGACAGCCCCAGCATTTT. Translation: CASSQGQGRQPQHF.

The CDR3 loop is CASRETSGVEQYV. The CDR3 DNA reads as TGTGCCAGCAGGGAGACTAGCGGGGTCGAGCAGTACGTC. The chain uses TRBV6-5 and TRBJ2-7, with 11 bases matching TRBD2. The CDR3 length is 13 residues. The germline V gene encodes CDR1 MNHEY and CDR2 SVGAGI. V lost 6 bases to trimming and J lost 6 bases; unmatched junction nucleotides: 4.

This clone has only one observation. The CDR3 nucleotides are TGTGCCACCAGCACCTTTACCGGGGAGCTGTTTTTT. As protein: CATSTFTGELFF. The V call is TRBV15, the J call TRBJ2-2; the D is unclear. Germline V lookup: CDR1 LNHNV, CDR2 YYDKDF (reference sequence). The V and J ends lost 4 bases and 5 bases respectively, with 5 bases between them. The CDR3 loop spans 12 amino acids.

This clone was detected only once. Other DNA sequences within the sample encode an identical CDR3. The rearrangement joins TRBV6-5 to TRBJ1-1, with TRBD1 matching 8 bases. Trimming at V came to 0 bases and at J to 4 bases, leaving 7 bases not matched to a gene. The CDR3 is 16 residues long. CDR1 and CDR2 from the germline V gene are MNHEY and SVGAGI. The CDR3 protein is CASSYSSRGRGTEAFF. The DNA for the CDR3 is TGTGCCAGCAGTTACTCGAGCAGGGGGCGCGGCACTGAAGCTTTCTTT.

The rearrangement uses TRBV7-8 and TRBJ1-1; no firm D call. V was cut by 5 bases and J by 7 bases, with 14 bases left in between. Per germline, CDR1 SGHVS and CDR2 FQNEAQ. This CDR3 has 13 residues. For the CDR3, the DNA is TGTGCCAGCAGCCAATCCTCTATTGGTGAAGCTTTCTTT. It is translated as CASSQSSIGEAFF. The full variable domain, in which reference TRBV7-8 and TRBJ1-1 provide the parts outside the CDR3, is GAGVSQSPRYKVAKRGQDVALRCDPISGHVSLFWYQQALGQGPEFLTYFQNEAQLDKSGLPSDRFFAERPEGSVSTLKIQRTQQEDSAVYLCASSQSSIGEAFFGQGTRLTVV.

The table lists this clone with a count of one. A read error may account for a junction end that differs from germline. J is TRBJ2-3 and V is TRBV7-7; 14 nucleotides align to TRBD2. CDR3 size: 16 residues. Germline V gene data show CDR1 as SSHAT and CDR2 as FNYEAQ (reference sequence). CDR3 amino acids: CASSSGLAGGGDTQYF. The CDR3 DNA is TGTGCTAGCAGCTCCGGACTAGCGGGAGGAGGGGATACGCAGTATTTT.

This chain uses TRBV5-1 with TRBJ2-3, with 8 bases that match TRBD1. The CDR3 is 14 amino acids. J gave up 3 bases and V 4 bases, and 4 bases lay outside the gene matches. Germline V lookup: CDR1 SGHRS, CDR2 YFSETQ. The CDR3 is CASSPGGLTDTQYF. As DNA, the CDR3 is TGCGCCAGCAGCCCAGGGGGCTTGACAGATACGCAGTATTTT.

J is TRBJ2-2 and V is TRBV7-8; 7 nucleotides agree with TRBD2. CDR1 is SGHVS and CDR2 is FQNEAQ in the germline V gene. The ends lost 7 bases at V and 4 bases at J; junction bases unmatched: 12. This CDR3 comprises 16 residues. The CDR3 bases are TGTGCCAGCATCGAATCCAGGACTAGGACCACCGGGGAGCTGTTTTTT. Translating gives CASIESRTRTTGELFF.

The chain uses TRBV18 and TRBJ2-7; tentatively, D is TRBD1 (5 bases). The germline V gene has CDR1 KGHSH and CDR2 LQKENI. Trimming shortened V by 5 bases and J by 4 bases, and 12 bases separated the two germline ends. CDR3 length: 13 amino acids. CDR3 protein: CASSAQGGYEQYV. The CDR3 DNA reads TGTGCCAGCTCAGCCCAGGGTGGGTACGAGCAGTACGTC.

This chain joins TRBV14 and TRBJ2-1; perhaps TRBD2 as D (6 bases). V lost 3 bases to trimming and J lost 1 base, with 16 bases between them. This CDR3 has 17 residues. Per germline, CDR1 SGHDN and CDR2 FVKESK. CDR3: CASSQFSGRGSYNEQFF. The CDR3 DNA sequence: TGTGCCAGCAGCCAGTTTAGCGGAAGAGGGTCCTACAATGAGCAGTTCTTC.

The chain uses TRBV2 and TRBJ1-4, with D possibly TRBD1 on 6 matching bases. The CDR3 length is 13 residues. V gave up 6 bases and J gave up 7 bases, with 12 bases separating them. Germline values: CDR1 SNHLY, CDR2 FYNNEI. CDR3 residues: CASRGAPVEKLFF. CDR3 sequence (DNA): TGTGCCAGCAGGGGGGCGCCGGTTGAAAAACTGTTTTTT.